This TCR beta chain emerged from a study of identical twins. General study points: Abundant beta clonotypes from cord blood bore fewer insertions; memory repertoires lacked this pattern.

TCRdb fed the 5' RACE reads into MiXCR, producing one record per CDR3 protein. Here the sample spans 470,000 or so distinct CDR3 sequences, approximately 24% being singletons. This clonotype was picked up a small number of times. Its antigen is unknown. Trimming removed 10 bases from V and 1 base from J; junction bases left unmatched: 7. The CDR3 extends over 15 amino acids. The data also belong to a second study, concerning T cells expressing NK-cell markers. From that second work: Eight donors were sequenced, of whom seven were HCMV-seropositive, while the remaining one was HCMV-seronegative. Within several experiments, an anti-gamma-delta TCR antibody kept the sorting limited to alpha-beta TCR T cells. What remained unclear was the HCMV specificity of expanded NKG2C+ T cell clones.

The rearrangement joins TRBV12-3 or TRBV12-4 to TRBJ2-2, with 9 bases fitting TRBD1. The origin of this receptor is a woman aged 18-29 years in good health. The sample taken for sequencing was CD4+ T cells sorted from blood. CDR3 coding DNA: TGTGCCACCGAAAGGGGACAGGGGAACACCGGGGAGCTGTTTTTT. It yields the protein CATERGQGNTGELFF.